Below, 14 T cell receptor beta chains from the same sample are listed, as sequenced in a study of early T cells in non-severe SARS-CoV-2 infection. TCRdb re-derived calls from the 5' RACE reads in MiXCR, one entry per CDR3 protein. Of some 80,000 distinct CDR3 sequences listed, about 5% are singletons. The starting material was whole blood, obtained at baseline. The receptors come from an adult who was a healthcare worker with PCR-confirmed SARS-CoV-2 infection or an uninfected control (not recorded which).

This chain links TRBV6-6 with TRBJ2-7, with D possibly being TRBD2 (5 bases). This CDR3 has 13 residues. Germline-derived CDR1 and CDR2 are MNHNY and SVGAGI (reference sequence). The V gene lost 2 bases and the J gene lost 3 bases, with 8 bases spanning the gap. CDR3 DNA sequence: TGTGCCAGCAGTTACGGGGAGCTCTACGAGCAGTACTTC. Translated: CASSYGELYEQYF.

This clonotype was found many times. This chain links TRBV7-2 with TRBJ1-1; 8 bases align to TRBD1. This CDR3 is built from 14 residues. J was trimmed by 5 bases and V by 5 bases; bases with no gene match: 7. CDR1 is SGHTA and CDR2 is FQGNSA in the germline V gene. The CDR3 region is CASSRTGGMTEAFF. Here the CDR3 DNA reads TGTGCCAGCAGCCGTACAGGGGGAATGACTGAAGCTTTCTTT.

This clonotype came up many times. The gene calls are TRBV29-1 and TRBJ1-1; D uncertain. Trimming stripped 3 bases from V and 2 bases from J, with 4 bases between. The CDR3 covers 11 residues. The germline V gene has CDR1 SQVTM and CDR2 ANQGSEA. This chain's CDR3 is CSVDDNTEAFF. Written as DNA, the CDR3 is TGCAGCGTTGACGATAACACTGAAGCTTTCTTT.

This clonotype has ten or more counts. The rearrangement links TRBV15 to TRBJ2-1; 10 bases align to TRBD2. Germline V gene data show CDR1 as LNHNV and CDR2 as YYDKDF (reference sequence). V gave up 1 base and J gave up 7 bases; unmatched junction bases: 10. The CDR3 extends over 17 amino acids. The CDR3 is CATSRGVPGLAPNEQFF. In DNA, the CDR3 is TGTGCCACCAGCAGAGGAGTCCCGGGACTAGCGCCAAATGAGCAGTTCTTC.

This clonotype was seen a handful of times. V is TRBV10-3 and J is TRBJ2-5; no reliable D call. The CDR3 is 12 residues long. V was shortened by 8 bases and J by 1 base, with 8 bases between the two germline ends. Per germline, CDR1 ENHRY and CDR2 SYGVKD. The CDR3 loop is CAISPAQETQYF. The CDR3 DNA reads TGTGCCATCTCGCCGGCCCAAGAGACCCAGTACTTC.

In its sample, this clonotype was seen a few times. V and J are TRBV6-5 and TRBJ2-4; D is unclear. The CDR3 contains 15 residues. Trimming cost V 0 bases and J 0 bases, with 6 bases left between them. Germline V gene sequence: CDR1 MNHEY, CDR2 SVGAGI. CDR3 DNA: TGTGCCAGCAGTTACTCTCGCGGAGCCAAAAACATTCAGTACTTC. Encoded protein: CASSYSRGAKNIQYF.

This clonotype was observed many times. The CDR3 reads CASFSGLLSNEQFF. CDR3 DNA: TGTGCCAGCTTTAGTGGACTCCTGAGCAATGAGCAGTTCTTC. The V call is TRBV7-9, the J call TRBJ2-1; tentatively, D is TRBD2 (5 bases). The CDR3 spans 14 residues. V lost 8 bases and J lost 6, with 17 bases in between. The V gene's germline CDR1 is SEHNR and CDR2 FQNEAQ (reference sequence).

This clonotype came up many times. This chain joins TRBV5-6 and TRBJ1-4, with D possibly matching TRBD1 (5 bases). The CDR3 totals 15 residues. Germline values: CDR1 SGHDT, CDR2 YYEEEE. Trimming took off 1 base at V and 4 bases at J, with 11 bases between the two ends. The CDR3, as DNA: TGTGCCAGCAGCTTGTACGGGGGTTATAATGAAAAACTGTTTTTT. Translated, it gives CASSLYGGYNEKLFF.

This clonotype was observed at least ten times. The chain joins TRBV10-3 to TRBJ2-4; no clear D. In germline, CDR1 is ENHRY, CDR2 SYGVKD. CDR3 length equals 13 residues. Trimming left V 0 bases short and J 5 bases short, with 5 bases between. The CDR3 loop reads CAISESKENIQYF. The CDR3 region has the DNA TGTGCCATCAGTGAGTCGAAAGAAAACATTCAGTACTTC.

Many counts were recorded for this clonotype. The rearrangement joins TRBV10-3 to TRBJ2-7; no clear D. The CDR3 spans 14 residues. Germline V gene lookup returns CDR1 ENHRY and CDR2 SYGVKD. V was trimmed by 10 bases and J by 7 bases, leaving 23 bases between them. The CDR3 reads CASTGERGLGEQYF. The CDR3 bases are TGTGCCAGCACCGGAGAGAGAGGCCTCGGGGAGCAGTACTTC.

In its sample, this clonotype was seen many times. The chain has TRBV20-1 and TRBJ1-5; D uncertain. CDR1 is DFQATT and CDR2 is SNEGSKA in the germline V gene (reference sequence). Trimming left V 3 bases short and J 4 bases short, with 7 bases between. CDR3 length: 12 amino acids. This chain's CDR3 is CSASRKNQPQHF. The CDR3 DNA reads TGCAGTGCTAGCCGGAAAAATCAGCCCCAGCATTTT.

This clonotype has a handful of counts. The rearrangement links TRBV9 to TRBJ1-2; D is unresolved. There are 14 residues in the CDR3. Germline CDR1 SGDLS, CDR2 YYNGEE. V was trimmed by 0 bases and J by 5 bases, leaving 11 bases between them. The chain's CDR3 is CASSVEAVGYGYTF. The DNA for the CDR3 is TGTGCCAGCAGCGTAGAGGCAGTGGGATATGGCTACACCTTC.

In its sample, this clonotype was seen a few times. This chain uses TRBV2 with TRBJ2-7; 8 bases match TRBD1. There are 15 residues in the CDR3. CDR1 SNHLY and CDR2 FYNNEI come from the germline V gene. Trimming at V came to 6 bases and at J to 4 bases, leaving 11 bases not matched to a gene. CDR3 DNA: TGTGCCAGCAGCCGAATGGACAGGGCCGATTACGAGCAGTACTTC. Its protein is CASSRMDRADYEQYF.

This clonotype was recorded many times. The rearrangement uses TRBV7-2 and TRBJ1-2; tentative D call: TRBD1 (5 bases). The CDR3 is 14 residues long. Trimming removed 4 bases at V and 2 bases at J, with 11 bases between. The germline V gene has CDR1 SGHTA and CDR2 FQGNSA. In DNA, the CDR3 is TGTGCCAGCAGCTCCCAGCAGGGAAACTATGGCTACACCTTC. Its translation is CASSSQQGNYGYTF.